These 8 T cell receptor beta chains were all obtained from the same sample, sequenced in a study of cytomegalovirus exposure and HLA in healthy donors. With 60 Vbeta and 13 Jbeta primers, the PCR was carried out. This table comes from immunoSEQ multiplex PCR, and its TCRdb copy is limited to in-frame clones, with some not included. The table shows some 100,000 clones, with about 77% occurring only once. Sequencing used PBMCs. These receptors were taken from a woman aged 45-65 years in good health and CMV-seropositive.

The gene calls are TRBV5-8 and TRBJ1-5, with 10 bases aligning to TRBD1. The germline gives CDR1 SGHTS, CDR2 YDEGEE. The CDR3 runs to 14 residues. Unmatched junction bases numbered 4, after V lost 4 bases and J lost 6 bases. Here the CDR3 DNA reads TGTGCCAGCAGCCCCGGGACAGGGGTTCAGCCCCAGCATTTT. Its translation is CASSPGTGVQPQHF.

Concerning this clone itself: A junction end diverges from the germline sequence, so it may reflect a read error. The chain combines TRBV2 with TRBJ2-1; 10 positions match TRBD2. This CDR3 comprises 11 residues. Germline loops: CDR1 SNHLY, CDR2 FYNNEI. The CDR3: CASMVLAGRVF. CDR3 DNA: TGTGCCAGCATGGTACTAGCGGGGAGGGTCTTC.

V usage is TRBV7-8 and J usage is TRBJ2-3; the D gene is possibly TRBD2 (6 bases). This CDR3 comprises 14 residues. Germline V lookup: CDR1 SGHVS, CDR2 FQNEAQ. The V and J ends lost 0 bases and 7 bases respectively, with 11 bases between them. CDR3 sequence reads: CASSLARSGYTQYF. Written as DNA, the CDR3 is TGTGCCAGCAGCTTAGCGAGGAGCGGGTATACGCAGTATTTT.

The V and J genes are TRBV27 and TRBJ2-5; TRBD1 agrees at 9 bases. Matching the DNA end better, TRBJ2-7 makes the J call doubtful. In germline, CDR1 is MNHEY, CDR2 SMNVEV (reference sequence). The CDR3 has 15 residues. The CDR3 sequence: CASSLWGQGLYEQYF. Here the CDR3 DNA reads TGTGCCAGCAGTTTATGGGGACAGGGCCTCTACGAGCAGTACTTC.

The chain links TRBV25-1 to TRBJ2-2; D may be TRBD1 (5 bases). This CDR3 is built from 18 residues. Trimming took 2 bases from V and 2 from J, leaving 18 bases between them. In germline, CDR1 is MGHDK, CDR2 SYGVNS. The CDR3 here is CASSELITQGLNTGELFF. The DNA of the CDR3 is TGTGCCAGCAGTGAACTCATTACCCAGGGCCTCAACACCGGGGAGCTGTTTTTT.

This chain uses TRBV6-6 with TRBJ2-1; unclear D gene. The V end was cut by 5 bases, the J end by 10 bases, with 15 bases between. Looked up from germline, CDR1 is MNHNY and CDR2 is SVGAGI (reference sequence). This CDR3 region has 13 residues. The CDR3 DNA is TGTGCCAGCAGTCTCGCTACAGAAGTGGAGCAGTTCTTC. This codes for CASSLATEVEQFF.

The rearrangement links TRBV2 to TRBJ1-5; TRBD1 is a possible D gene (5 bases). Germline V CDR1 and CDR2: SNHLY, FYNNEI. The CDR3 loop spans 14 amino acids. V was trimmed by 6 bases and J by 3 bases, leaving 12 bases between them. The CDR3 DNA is TGTGCCAGCAGCGCGACAGCGTTCAATCAGCCCCAGCATTTT. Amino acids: CASSATAFNQPQHF.

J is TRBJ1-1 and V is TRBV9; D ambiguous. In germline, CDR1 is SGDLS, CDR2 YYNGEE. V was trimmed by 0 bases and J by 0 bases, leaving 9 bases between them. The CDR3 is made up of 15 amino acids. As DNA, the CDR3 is TGTGCCAGCAGCGTAGATGGGCAGCTGAACACTGAAGCTTTCTTT. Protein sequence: CASSVDGQLNTEAFF.